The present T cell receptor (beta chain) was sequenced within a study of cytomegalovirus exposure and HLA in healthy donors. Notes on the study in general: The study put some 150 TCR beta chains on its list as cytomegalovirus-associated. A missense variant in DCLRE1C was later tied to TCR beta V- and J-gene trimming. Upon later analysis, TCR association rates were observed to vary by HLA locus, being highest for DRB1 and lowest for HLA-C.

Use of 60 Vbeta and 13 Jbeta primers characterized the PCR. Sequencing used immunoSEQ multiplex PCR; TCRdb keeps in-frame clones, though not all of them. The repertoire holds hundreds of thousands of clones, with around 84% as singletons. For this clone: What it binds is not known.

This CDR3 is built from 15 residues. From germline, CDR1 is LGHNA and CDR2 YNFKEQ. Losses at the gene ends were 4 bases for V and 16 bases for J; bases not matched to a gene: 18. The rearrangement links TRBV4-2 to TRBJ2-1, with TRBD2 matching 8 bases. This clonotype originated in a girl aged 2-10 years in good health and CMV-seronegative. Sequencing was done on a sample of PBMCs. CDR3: CASSLITSRTSRLFF. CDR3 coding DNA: TGTGCCAGCAGCCTAATAACCAGCAGGACTAGCCGACTATTCTTC.